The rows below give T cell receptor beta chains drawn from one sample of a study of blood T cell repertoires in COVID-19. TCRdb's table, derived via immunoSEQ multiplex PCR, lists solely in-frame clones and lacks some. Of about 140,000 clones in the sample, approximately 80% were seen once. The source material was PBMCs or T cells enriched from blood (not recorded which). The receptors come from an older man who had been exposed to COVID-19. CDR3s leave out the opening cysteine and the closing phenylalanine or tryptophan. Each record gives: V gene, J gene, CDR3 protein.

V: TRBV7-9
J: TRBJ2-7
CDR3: ASSLGLADYEQY

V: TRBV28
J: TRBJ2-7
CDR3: ASSLGGQGAYEQY

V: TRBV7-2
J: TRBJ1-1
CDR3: ASSWGVGMNTEAF

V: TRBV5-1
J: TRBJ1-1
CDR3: ASSSVPDSEAF

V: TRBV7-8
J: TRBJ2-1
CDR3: ASSLRDRGSEQF

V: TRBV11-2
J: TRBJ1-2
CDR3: ASSLGAFSYT

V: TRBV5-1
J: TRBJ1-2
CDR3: ASSLEGGGYT

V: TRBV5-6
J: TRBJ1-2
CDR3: ASSLDGRGNGYT

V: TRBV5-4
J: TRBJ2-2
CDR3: ASGGQGLNTGELF

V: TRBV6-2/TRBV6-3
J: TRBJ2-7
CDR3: ASSYGGAGYEQY

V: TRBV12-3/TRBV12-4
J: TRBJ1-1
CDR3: ASSLAGPTEAF

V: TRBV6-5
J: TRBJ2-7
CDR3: ASRSPSGSYEQY

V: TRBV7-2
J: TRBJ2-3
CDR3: ASSGASGRADTQY

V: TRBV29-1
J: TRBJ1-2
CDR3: SANFEGDSSGYT

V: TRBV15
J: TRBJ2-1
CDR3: ATSEWGRSYNEQF

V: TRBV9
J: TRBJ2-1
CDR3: ASSAGGHPVYNEQF

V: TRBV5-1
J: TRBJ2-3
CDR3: ASSLDSPGTSTDTQY

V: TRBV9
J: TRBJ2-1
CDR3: ASSDRTSGSRNEQF

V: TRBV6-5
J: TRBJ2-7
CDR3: ASSYSGRGEQY

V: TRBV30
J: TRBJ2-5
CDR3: AWRNWGDQY

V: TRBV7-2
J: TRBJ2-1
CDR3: ASSWTSGSYNEQF

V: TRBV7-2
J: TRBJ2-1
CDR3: ASSLEIGGYNEQF

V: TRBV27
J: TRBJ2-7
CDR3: ASSSPGTGGFEQY

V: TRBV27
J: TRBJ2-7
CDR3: ASSPSSGNYEQY

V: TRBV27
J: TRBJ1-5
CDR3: ASSQGGGQPQH

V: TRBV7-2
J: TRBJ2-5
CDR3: ASSPSGAGGETQY

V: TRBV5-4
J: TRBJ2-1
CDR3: ASSPGLGYYNEQF

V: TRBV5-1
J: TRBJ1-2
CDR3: ASSLERGHGYT

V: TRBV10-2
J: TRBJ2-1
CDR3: ASSRTSGGNEQF

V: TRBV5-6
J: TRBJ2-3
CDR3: ASSSTVDTQY

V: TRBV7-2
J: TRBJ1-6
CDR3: ASSFGQPNSPLH

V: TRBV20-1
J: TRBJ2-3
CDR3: SASRGTQY

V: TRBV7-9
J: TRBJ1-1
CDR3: ASSSTGGHYTEAF

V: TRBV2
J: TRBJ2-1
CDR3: ASNGQGAREQF

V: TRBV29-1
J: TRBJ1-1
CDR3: SHTVGGYSEAF

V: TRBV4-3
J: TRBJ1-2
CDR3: ASSQEALSRGYT

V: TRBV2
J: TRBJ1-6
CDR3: ASRAGEGSPLH

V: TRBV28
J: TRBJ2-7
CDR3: ASSSLPIEAGSYEQY

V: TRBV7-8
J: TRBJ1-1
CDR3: ASSSPAGQLNTEAF

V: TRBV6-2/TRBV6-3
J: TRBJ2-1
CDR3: ASSLAGGGEYEQF

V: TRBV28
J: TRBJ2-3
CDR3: ASSPAGTDTQY

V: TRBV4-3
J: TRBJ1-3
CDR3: ASSRGLGQGRGNTIY

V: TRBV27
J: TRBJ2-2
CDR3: ASSLYGGPVGELF

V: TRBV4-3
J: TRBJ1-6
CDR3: ASSQEGWDRVGSPLH

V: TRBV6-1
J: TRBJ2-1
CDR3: ASSERDRQEQF

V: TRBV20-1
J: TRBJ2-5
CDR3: SASQREGSMTQY

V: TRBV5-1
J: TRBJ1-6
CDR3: ASSLAVGGVNSPLH

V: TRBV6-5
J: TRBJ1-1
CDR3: ASRTIGVNTEAF

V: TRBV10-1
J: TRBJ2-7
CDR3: ASTTSGSEQY

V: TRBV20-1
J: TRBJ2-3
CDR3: SAIRPATQY

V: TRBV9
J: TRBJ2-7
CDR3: ASSAGQGGTYEQY